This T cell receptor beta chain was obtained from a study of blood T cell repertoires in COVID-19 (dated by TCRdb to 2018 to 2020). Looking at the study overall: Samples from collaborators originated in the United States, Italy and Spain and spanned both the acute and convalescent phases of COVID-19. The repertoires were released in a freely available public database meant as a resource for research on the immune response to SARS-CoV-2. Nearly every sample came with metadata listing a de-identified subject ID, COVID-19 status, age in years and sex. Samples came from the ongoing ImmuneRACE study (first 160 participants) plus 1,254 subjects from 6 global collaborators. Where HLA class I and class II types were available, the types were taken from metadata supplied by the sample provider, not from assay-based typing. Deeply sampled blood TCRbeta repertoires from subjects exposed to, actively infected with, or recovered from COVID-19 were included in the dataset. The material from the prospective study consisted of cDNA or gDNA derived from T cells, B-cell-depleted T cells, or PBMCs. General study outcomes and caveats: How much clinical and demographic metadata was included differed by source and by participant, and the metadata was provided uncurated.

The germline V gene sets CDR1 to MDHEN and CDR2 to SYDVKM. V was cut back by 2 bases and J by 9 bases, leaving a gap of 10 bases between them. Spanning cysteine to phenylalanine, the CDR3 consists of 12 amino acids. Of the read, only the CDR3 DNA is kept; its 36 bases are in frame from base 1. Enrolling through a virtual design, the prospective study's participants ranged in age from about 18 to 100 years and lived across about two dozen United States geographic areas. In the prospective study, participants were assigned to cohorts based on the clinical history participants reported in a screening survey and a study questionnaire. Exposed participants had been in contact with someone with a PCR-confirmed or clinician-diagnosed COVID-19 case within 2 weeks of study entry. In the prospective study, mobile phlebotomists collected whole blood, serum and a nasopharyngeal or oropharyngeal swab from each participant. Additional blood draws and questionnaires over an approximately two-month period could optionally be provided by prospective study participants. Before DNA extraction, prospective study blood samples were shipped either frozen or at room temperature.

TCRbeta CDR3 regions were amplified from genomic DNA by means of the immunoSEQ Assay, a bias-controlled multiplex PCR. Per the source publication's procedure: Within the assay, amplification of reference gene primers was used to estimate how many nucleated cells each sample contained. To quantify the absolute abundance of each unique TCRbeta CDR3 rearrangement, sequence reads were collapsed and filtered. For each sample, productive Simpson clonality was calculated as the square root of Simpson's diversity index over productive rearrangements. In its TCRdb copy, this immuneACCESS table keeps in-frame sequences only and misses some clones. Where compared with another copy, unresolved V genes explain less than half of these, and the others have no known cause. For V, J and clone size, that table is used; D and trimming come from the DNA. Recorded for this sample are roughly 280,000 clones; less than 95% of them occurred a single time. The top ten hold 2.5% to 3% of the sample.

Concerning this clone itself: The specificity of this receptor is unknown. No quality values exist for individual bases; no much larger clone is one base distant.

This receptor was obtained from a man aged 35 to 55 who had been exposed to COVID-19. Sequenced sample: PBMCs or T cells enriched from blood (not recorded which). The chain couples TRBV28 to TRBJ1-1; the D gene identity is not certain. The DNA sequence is TGTGCCAGCAGTTTAAAGAGGTCTCAAGCTTTCTTT. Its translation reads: CASSLKRSQAFF.